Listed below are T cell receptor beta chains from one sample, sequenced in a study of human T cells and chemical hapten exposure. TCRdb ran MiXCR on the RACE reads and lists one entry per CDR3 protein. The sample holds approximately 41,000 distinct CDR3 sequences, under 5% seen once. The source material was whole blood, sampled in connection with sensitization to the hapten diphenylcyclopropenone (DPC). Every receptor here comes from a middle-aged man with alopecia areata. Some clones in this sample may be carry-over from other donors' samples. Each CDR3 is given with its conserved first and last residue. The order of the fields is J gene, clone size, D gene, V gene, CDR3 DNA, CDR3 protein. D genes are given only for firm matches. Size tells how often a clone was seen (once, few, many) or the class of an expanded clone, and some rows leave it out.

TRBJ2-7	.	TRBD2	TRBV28	TGTGCCACCGGGACTAGCGGGAGGGGCTCCTACGAGCAGTACTTC	CATGTSGRGSYEQYF
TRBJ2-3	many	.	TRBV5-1	TGCGCCAGCAGCTTGGCCACCGGCCGGGGAGCAGATACGCAGTATTTT	CASSLATGRGADTQYF
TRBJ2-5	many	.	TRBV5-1	TGCGCCAGCAGCTTGCTGCAAGAGACCCAGTACTTC	CASSLLQETQYF
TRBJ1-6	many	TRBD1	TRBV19	TGTGCCACCTCGGACAGGGAGAATTCACCCCTCCACTTT	CATSDRENSPLHF
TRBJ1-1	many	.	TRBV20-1	TGCAGTGCTAGAGATCGCCGGGGGCATACGGAAGCTTTCTTT	CSARDRRGHTEAFF
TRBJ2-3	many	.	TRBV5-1	TGCGCCAGCAGCTTGGTCCGGGGGTCGACAGATACGCAGTATTTT	CASSLVRGSTDTQYF
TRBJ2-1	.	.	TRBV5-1	TGCGCCAGCAGCTCGAGACTAGATTACAATGAGCAGTTCTTC	CASSSRLDYNEQFF
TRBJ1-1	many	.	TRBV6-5	TGTGCCAGCAACCCCGGGACGGGGACTGAAGCTTTCTTT	CASNPGTGTEAFF
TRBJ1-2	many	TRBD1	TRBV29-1	TGCAGCGTTGAGCGTGCAGGACAGGGGGCCGGGGGCTACACCTTC	CSVERAGQGAGGYTF
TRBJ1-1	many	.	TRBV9	TGTGCCAGCAGCGTCACAGGGTCCACTGAAGCTTTCTTT	CASSVTGSTEAFF
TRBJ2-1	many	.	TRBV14	TGTGCCAGCAGCCAAGATATAGGACTTCCTGTTCATGAGCAGTTCTTC	CASSQDIGLPVHEQFF